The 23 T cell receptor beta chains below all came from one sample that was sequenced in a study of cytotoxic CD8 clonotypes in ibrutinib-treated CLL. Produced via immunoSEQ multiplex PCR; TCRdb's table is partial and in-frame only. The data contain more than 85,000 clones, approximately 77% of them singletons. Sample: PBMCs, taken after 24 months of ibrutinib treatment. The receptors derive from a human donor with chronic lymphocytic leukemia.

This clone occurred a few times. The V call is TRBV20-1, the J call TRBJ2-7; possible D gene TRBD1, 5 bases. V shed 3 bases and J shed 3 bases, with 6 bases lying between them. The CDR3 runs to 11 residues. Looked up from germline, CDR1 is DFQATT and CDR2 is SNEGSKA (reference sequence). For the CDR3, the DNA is TGCAGTGCTAGCAGGGACTACGAGCAGTACTTC. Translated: CSASRDYEQYF.

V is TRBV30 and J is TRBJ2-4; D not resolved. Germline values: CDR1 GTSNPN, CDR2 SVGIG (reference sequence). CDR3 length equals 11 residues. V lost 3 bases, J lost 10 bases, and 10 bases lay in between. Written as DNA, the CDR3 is TGTGCCTGGAGAAGTGGCCAGATTCAGTACTTC. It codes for CAWRSGQIQYF.

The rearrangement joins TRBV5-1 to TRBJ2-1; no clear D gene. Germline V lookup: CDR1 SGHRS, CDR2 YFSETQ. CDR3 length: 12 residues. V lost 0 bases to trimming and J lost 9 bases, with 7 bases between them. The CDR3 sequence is CASSLGGSEQFF. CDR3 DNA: TGCGCCAGCAGCTTGGGGGGAAGTGAGCAGTTCTTC.

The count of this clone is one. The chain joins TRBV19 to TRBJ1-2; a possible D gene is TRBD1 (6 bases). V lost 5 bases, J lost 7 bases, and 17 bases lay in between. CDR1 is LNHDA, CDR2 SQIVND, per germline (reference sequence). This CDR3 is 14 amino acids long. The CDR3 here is CASSREGGTGGYTF. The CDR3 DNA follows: TGTGCCAGTAGTCGGGAAGGGGGAACTGGTGGCTACACCTTC.

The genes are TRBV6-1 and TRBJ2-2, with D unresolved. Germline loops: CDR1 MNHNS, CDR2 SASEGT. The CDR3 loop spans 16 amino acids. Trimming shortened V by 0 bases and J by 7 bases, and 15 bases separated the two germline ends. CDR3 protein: CASSEATTWVSGELFF. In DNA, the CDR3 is TGTGCCAGCAGTGAAGCAACAACCTGGGTTAGCGGGGAGCTGTTTTTT.

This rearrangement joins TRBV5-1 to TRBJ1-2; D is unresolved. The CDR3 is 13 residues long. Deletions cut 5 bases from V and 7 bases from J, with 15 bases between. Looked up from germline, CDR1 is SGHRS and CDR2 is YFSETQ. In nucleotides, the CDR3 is TGCGCCAGCAGTTCGGACCCATCCGCTGGCTACACCTTC. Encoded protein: CASSSDPSAGYTF.

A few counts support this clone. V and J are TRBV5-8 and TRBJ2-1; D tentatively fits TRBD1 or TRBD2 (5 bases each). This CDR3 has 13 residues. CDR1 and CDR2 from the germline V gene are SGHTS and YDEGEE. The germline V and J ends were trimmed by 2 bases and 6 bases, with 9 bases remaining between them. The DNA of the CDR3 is TGTGCCAGCAGCTTCAATGGGGGCAATGAGCAGTTCTTC. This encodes CASSFNGGNEQFF.

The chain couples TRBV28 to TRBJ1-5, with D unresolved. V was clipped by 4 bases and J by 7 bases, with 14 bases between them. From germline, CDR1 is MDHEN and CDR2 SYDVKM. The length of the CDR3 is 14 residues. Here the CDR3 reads CASSSWAAAQPQHF. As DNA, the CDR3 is TGTGCCAGCAGTTCGTGGGCCGCGGCCCAGCCCCAGCATTTT.

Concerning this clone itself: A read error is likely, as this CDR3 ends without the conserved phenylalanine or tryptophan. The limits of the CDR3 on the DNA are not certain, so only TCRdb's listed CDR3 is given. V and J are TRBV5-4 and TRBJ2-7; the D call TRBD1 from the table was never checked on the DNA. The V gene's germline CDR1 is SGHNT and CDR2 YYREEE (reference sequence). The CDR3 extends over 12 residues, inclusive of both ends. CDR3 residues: CASSLERDRARL.

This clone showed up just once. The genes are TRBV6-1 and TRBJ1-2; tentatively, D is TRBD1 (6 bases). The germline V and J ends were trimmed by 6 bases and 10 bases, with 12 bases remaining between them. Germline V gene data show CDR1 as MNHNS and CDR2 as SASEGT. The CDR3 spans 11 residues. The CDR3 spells CASRGDIHYTF. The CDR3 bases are TGTGCCAGCAGAGGGGACATCCACTACACCTTC.

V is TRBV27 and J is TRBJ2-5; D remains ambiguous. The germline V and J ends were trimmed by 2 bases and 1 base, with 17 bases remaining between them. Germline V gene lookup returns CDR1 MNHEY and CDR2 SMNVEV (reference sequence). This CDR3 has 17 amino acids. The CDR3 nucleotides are TGTGCCAGCAGTTTACCCCCAACGGAGCGTCCCCAAGAGACCCAGTACTTC. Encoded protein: CASSLPPTERPQETQYF.

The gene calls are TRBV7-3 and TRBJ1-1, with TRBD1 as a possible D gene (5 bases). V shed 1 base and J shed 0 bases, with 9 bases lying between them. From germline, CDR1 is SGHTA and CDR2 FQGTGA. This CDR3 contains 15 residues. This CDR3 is CASSLMGQLNTEAFF. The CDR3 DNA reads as TGTGCCAGCAGCTTAATGGGGCAACTGAACACTGAAGCTTTCTTT.

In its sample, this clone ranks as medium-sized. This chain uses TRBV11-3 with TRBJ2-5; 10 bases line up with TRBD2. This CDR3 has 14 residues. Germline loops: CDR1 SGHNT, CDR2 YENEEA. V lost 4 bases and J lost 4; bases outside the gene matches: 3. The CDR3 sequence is CASSWLAGAETQYF. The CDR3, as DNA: TGTGCCAGCAGCTGGCTAGCGGGAGCAGAGACCCAGTACTTC.

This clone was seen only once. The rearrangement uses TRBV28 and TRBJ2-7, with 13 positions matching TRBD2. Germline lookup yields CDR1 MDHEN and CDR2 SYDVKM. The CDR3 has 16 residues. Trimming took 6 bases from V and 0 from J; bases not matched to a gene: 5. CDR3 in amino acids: CASRPRTSGSSYEQYF. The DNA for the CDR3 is TGTGCCAGCAGACCTAGGACTAGCGGGAGCTCCTACGAGCAGTACTTC.

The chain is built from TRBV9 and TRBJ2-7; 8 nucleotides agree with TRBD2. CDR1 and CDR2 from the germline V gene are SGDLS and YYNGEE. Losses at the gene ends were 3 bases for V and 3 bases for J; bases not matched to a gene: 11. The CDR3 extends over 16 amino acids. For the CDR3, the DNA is TGTGCCAGCAGCGCGATGGCGGGAGGCCTAAACTACGAGCAGTACTTC. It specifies CASSAMAGGLNYEQYF.

The CDR3 nucleotides are TGCGCCAGCAGCCAAGTCCTAGGCGCCTCCTCAGATACGCAGTATTTT. It translates to CASSQVLGASSDTQYF. The chain employs TRBV4-3 and TRBJ2-3; D not resolved. Germline CDR1 is LGHNA and CDR2 is YSLEER. The CDR3 length is 16 residues. The V end lost 1 base, the J end lost 4 bases, and 15 bases lay between the germline ends.

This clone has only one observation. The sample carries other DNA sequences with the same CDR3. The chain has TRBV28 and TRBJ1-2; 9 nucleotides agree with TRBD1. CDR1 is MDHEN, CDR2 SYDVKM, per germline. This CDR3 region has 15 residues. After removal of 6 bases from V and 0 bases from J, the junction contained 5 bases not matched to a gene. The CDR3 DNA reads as TGTGCCAGCAGCTGGGGACAGGGCGCTAACTATGGCTACACCTTC. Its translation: CASSWGQGANYGYTF.

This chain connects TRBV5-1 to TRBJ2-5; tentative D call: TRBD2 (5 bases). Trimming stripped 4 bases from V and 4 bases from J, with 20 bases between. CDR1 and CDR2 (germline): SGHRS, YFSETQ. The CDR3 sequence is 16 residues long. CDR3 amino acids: CASSLVSGVKSETQYF. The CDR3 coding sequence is TGCGCCAGCAGCCTTGTATCCGGGGTAAAGTCAGAGACCCAGTACTTC.

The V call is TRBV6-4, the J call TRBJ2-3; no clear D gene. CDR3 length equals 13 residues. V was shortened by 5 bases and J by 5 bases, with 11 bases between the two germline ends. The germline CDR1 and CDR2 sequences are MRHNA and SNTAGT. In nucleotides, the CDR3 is TGTGCCAGCAGTTCTCGGCCCAAAGATACGCAGTATTTT. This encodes CASSSRPKDTQYF.

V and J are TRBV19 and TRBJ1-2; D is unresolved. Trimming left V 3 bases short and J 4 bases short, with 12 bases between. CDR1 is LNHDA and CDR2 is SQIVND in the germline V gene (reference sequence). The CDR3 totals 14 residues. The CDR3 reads CASSMEGRLYGYTF. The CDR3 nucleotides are TGTGCCAGTAGTATGGAAGGCAGGCTCTATGGCTACACCTTC.

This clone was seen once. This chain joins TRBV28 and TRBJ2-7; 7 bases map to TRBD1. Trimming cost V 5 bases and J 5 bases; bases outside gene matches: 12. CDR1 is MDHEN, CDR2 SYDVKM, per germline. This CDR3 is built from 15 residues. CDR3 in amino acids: CASSTNRQGLNEQYF. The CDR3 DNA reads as TGTGCCAGCAGTACTAACAGACAGGGTTTGAACGAGCAGTACTTC.

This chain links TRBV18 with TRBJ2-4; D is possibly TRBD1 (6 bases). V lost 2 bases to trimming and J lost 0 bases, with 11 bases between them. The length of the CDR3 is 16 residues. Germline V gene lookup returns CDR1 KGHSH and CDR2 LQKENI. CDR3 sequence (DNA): TGTGCCAGCTCACCAACCGGGACATTAGCCAAAAACATTCAGTACTTC. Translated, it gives CASSPTGTLAKNIQYF.

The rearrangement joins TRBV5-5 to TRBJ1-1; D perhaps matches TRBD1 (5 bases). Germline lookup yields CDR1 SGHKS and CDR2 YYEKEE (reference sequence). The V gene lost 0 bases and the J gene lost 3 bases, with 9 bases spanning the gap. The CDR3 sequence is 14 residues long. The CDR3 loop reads CASSLAGFDTEAFF. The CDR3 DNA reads TGTGCCAGCAGCTTGGCAGGGTTCGACACTGAAGCTTTCTTT.